This T cell receptor beta chain was observed in a study of cytomegalovirus exposure and HLA in healthy donors. Turning to the study itself: There were approximately 80 million unique TCRs (from HLA-typed donors) in an early data release.

Samples came from healthy bone marrow donors. This clone has only a few counts. Its antigen is currently unknown. With 60 Vbeta and 13 Jbeta primers, the PCR was carried out. Assay: immunoSEQ multiplex PCR; the TCRdb copy retains only in-frame clones and omits some. The sample lists under 200,000 clones; roughly 80% were seen once. The length of the CDR3 is 15 residues. Looked up from germline, CDR1 is MDHEN and CDR2 is SYDVKM. V was trimmed by 3 bases and J by 10 bases, leaving 16 bases between them. Findings of the study overall: A classifier reportedly called cytomegalovirus status with high sensitivity and specificity. A later analysis found TCR association rates differed by HLA locus, highest for DRB1 and lowest for HLA-C.

Source material: PBMCs. The clonotype comes from a woman aged 25-40 years in good health and CMV-seronegative. The chain links TRBV28 to TRBJ1-6; TRBD1 might be the D (5 bases). For the CDR3, the DNA is TGTGCCAGCAGTTTCAGCGGGGGTGTCGGATCACCCCTCCACTTT. Translated: CASSFSGGVGSPLHF.